This T cell receptor (beta chain) was observed in a study of blood T cell repertoires in COVID-19. Study at large: Whether acute or convalescent, the COVID-19 samples came from the United States, Italy and Spain.

TCRdb keeps only in-frame clones here, not all; method: immunoSEQ multiplex PCR. The data contain about 130,000 clones, roughly three quarters of them singletons. The source of this sequence is a woman in her seventies with COVID-19, enrolled during active disease. Source material: peripheral blood.

The CDR3 DNA reads as TGTGCCAGCAGTGCCGTTACAAACACTGAAGCTTTCTTT. Translated: CASSAVTNTEAFF. J is TRBJ1-1 and V is TRBV2; D remains unclear. Germline lookup yields CDR1 SNHLY and CDR2 FYNNEI. This CDR3 spans 13 amino acids. Between the trimmed V and J ends, which lost 4 bases and 2 bases, there was a span of 8 bases.